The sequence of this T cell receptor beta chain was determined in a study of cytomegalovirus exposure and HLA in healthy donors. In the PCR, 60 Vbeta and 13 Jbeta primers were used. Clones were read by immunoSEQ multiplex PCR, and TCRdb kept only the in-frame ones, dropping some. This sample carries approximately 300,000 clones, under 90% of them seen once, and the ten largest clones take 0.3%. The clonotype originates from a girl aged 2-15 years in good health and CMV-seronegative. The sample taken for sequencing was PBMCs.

The CDR3 nucleotides are TGTGCCAGCAGCTTAGGGGACAGGGGATCCTACGAGCAGTACTTC. This gives the protein CASSLGDRGSYEQYF. The J gene is TRBJ2-5, the V gene TRBV13; 9 positions agree with TRBD1. TRBJ2-7 explains the end of the DNA better; the J call may be wrong. The germline V gene encodes CDR1 PRHDT and CDR2 FYEKMQ (reference sequence). This CDR3 comprises 15 residues.